The rows below give T cell receptor beta chains drawn from one sample of a study of blood T cell repertoires in COVID-19. Generated by immunoSEQ multiplex PCR, the TCRdb table keeps only in-frame clones and is missing some. The top ten hold approximately 0.55% of the sample, which has 150,000 to 180,000 clones, less than 95% seen once. Sequenced material: peripheral blood. The receptors were sampled from a man aged 50 or older with acute or convalescent COVID-19. The CDR3 runs from the conserved cysteine through the conserved F or W. Fields, in order: J gene, V gene, D gene, clone size, CDR3 DNA, CDR3 protein. D genes are given only for firm matches. Expanded clones are given a class, and other clones once, few, many or no size at all.

J: TRBJ2-5
V: TRBV28
D: -
size: -
DNA: TGTGCCAGCAGTTTTAGCCCCGGGTTGGGGAGTTTCTCGGAGACCCAGTACTTC
CDR3: CASSFSPGLGSFSETQYF

J: TRBJ1-2
V: TRBV30
D: -
size: -
DNA: TGTGCCTGGAAAACGGGGGCTAACTATGGCTACACCTTC
CDR3: CAWKTGANYGYTF

J: TRBJ1-1
V: TRBV4-2
D: -
size: -
DNA: TGTGCCAGCAGCCTCAGGACAGCGAACACTGAAGCTTTCTTT
CDR3: CASSLRTANTEAFF

J: TRBJ1-2
V: TRBV5-1
D: -
size: few
DNA: TGCGCCAGCAGCTTGGGCCAGGACTATGGCTACACCTTC
CDR3: CASSLGQDYGYTF

J: TRBJ2-1
V: TRBV6-6
D: TRBD2
size: once
DNA: TGTGCCAGCGGAGGTGGGCGGGGGGCGTACAATGAGCAGTTCTTC
CDR3: CASGGGRGAYNEQFF

J: TRBJ2-2
V: TRBV3-1/TRBV3-2
D: TRBD2
size: once
DNA: TGTGCCAGCAGCCAGTTCCCGACTAGCGGGGGGGCGGTCCCCGGGGAGCTGTTTTTT
CDR3: CASSQFPTSGGAVPGELFF

J: TRBJ1-2
V: TRBV27
D: -
size: -
DNA: TGTGCCAGCAGTCAACGTGGACAGACCAACTATGGCTACACCTTC
CDR3: CASSQRGQTNYGYTF

J: TRBJ1-1
V: TRBV19
D: -
size: -
DNA: TGTGCCAGTAGTTCCCATGGTGCGGGGGAAACTGAAGCTTTCTTT
CDR3: CASSSHGAGETEAFF

J: TRBJ1-3
V: TRBV28
D: TRBD1
size: -
DNA: TGTGCCAGCGGGGGAAGGGACAGCTCTGGAAACACCATATATTTT
CDR3: CASGGRDSSGNTIYF

J: TRBJ2-3
V: TRBV7-9
D: -
size: once
DNA: TGTGCCAGCAGCCCAAGACAGTACTCAGATACGCAGTATTTT
CDR3: CASSPRQYSDTQYF

J: TRBJ1-4
V: TRBV19
D: -
size: -
DNA: TGTGCCAGTGAAGGGGGATCTAATGAAAAACTGTTTTTT
CDR3: CASEGGSNEKLFF

J: TRBJ1-2
V: TRBV3-1/TRBV3-2
D: -
size: -
DNA: TGTGCCAGCAGCCAAGGACTCCGGGGTGGCTACACCTTC
CDR3: CASSQGLRGGYTF

J: TRBJ1-4
V: TRBV7-9
D: TRBD1
size: -
DNA: TGTGCCAGCAGCGCCCTGACAGGGGGAAGGGAAAAACTGTTTTTT
CDR3: CASSALTGGREKLFF

J: TRBJ2-1
V: TRBV3-1/TRBV3-2
D: -
size: -
DNA: TGTGCCAGCAGCCAAAGGGGGGGAGGGAACTACAATGAGCAGTTCTTC
CDR3: CASSQRGGGNYNEQFF

J: TRBJ1-2
V: TRBV3-1/TRBV3-2
D: -
size: -
DNA: TGTGCCAGCAGCCAAGAACAGGGACCTCACTATGGCTACACCTTC
CDR3: CASSQEQGPHYGYTF

J: TRBJ2-4
V: TRBV6-2/TRBV6-3
D: TRBD2
size: -
DNA: TGTGCCAGCAGCCCGGGACTAAAAAGAAACATTCAGTACTTC
CDR3: CASSPGLKRNIQYF

J: TRBJ2-1
V: TRBV4-3
D: TRBD2
size: -
DNA: TGCGCCAGCAGCCACAAAACTAGCGGGGGGCTGAATGAGCAGTTCTTC
CDR3: CASSHKTSGGLNEQFF

J: TRBJ2-5
V: TRBV5-1
D: -
size: -
DNA: TGCGCCAGCAGGGGTGAGACACAAGAGACCCAGTACTTC
CDR3: CASRGETQETQYF

J: TRBJ2-3
V: TRBV5-1
D: TRBD1
size: -
DNA: TGCGCCAGCAGCTCTGGTCGGACAGGGAGGCAGGATACGCAGTATTTT
CDR3: CASSSGRTGRQDTQYF

J: TRBJ2-3
V: TRBV7-9
D: TRBD2
size: -
DNA: TGTGCCAACCTCCCGACTAGCGGCACAGATACGCAGTATTTT
CDR3: CANLPTSGTDTQYF

J: TRBJ1-2
V: TRBV27
D: -
size: once
DNA: TGTGCCAGCAGTTTATTAGTTCAGGGCTACTTCGATGGCTACACCTTC
CDR3: CASSLLVQGYFDGYTF

J: TRBJ1-5
V: TRBV27
D: TRBD1
size: -
DNA: TGTGCCAGCAGTCCGAAGGACAGGAGGAATCAGCCCCAGCATTTT
CDR3: CASSPKDRRNQPQHF

J: TRBJ2-2
V: TRBV7-3
D: TRBD1
size: -
DNA: TGTGCCAGCAGCGTGGGACAGCGAGGCACCGGGGAGCTGTTTTTT
CDR3: CASSVGQRGTGELFF

J: TRBJ2-1
V: TRBV6-2/TRBV6-3
D: TRBD2
size: -
DNA: TGTGCCAGCAGTTCTATAGCGGGGGGGAGTTATGAGCAGTTCTTC
CDR3: CASSSIAGGSYEQFF

J: TRBJ2-3
V: TRBV7-2
D: TRBD2
size: -
DNA: TGTGCCAGCAGCCCAAGCGGGGGGGCTCCAGATACGCAGTATTTT
CDR3: CASSPSGGAPDTQYF

J: TRBJ2-2
V: TRBV4-2
D: -
size: -
DNA: TGTGCCAGCAGCCAAGGCGAGGGCGTGTACACCGGGGAGCTGTTTTTT
CDR3: CASSQGEGVYTGELFF

J: TRBJ2-2
V: TRBV5-1
D: -
size: once
DNA: TGCGCCAGCAGCTTGGGCCACGCACTGAACACCGGGGAGCTGTTTTTT
CDR3: CASSLGHALNTGELFF

J: TRBJ1-2
V: TRBV28
D: -
size: once
DNA: TGTGCCAGCGCAGGGAGGGACCATGGCTACACCTTC
CDR3: CASAGRDHGYTF

J: TRBJ1-2
V: TRBV4-3
D: -
size: -
DNA: TGCGCCAGCAGCCAAGTCTTTGGCCAGATCTATGGCTACACCTTC
CDR3: CASSQVFGQIYGYTF

J: TRBJ2-5
V: TRBV10-2
D: TRBD1
size: -
DNA: TGCGCCAGCAGTGAGTTCGGACAGGGACGGGAGACCCAGTACTTC
CDR3: CASSEFGQGRETQYF

J: TRBJ2-5
V: TRBV24-1
D: -
size: -
DNA: TGTGCCACCAGTATTGGGGCTCAAGAGACCCAGTACTTC
CDR3: CATSIGAQETQYF

J: TRBJ1-5
V: TRBV19
D: TRBD1
size: -
DNA: TGTGCCAGTAGCTTGGGACAGGGAAGCAATCAGCCCCAGCATTTT
CDR3: CASSLGQGSNQPQHF

J: TRBJ2-3
V: TRBV5-1
D: -
size: -
DNA: TGCGCCAGCAGCTTGGATAGATCGGGTGATACGCAGTATTTT
CDR3: CASSLDRSGDTQYF

J: TRBJ2-1
V: TRBV29-1
D: TRBD2
size: -
DNA: TGCAGCGTTTCTCCACCCTTAGCGGGAGCGATGGAATACAATGAGCAGTTCTTC
CDR3: CSVSPPLAGAMEYNEQFF

J: TRBJ1-2
V: TRBV7-2
D: TRBD1
size: -
DNA: TGTGCCAGCAGCTTAGGACCGACCGCAGGGGGTGGCTACACCTTC
CDR3: CASSLGPTAGGGYTF

J: TRBJ1-6
V: TRBV28
D: -
size: once
DNA: TGTGCCAGCAGTCCCCCGGGGAATAATTCACCCCTCCACTTT
CDR3: CASSPPGNNSPLHF

J: TRBJ2-7
V: TRBV11-2
D: -
size: once
DNA: TGTGCCAGCCGCGCGGGCTCCTACGAGCAGTACTTC
CDR3: CASRAGSYEQYF

J: TRBJ2-1
V: TRBV30
D: TRBD1
size: -
DNA: TGTGCCTGGAGTGGCACCCGGACAGGGGTGAGGAATGAGCAGTTCTTC
CDR3: CAWSGTRTGVRNEQFF

J: TRBJ2-6
V: TRBV24-1
D: TRBD1
size: -
DNA: TGTGCCACCAGTTTGACAGGGGCTGGGGCCAACGTCCTGACTTTC
CDR3: CATSLTGAGANVLTF

J: TRBJ1-2
V: TRBV7-2
D: TRBD1
size: -
DNA: TGTGCCAGCAGCCAGGGACAGGGGAACTATGGCTACACCTTC
CDR3: CASSQGQGNYGYTF

J: TRBJ2-3
V: TRBV28
D: -
size: -
DNA: TGTGCCAGCAGTACCCGTTATGAGGCGACCCTCACAGATACGCAGTATTTT
CDR3: CASSTRYEATLTDTQYF

J: TRBJ2-1
V: TRBV9
D: TRBD1
size: -
DNA: TGTGCCAGCAGCGTGACAGGGGAGTCCTACAATGAGCAGTTCTTC
CDR3: CASSVTGESYNEQFF

J: TRBJ2-7
V: TRBV2
D: TRBD1
size: -
DNA: TGTGCCAGCAGTGAAACGGAGACAGGGGGGTTCGAGCAGTACTTC
CDR3: CASSETETGGFEQYF

J: TRBJ2-7
V: TRBV9
D: TRBD2
size: -
DNA: TGTGCCAGCAGCCCCCGGGAGGGCCACTACGAGCAGTACTTC
CDR3: CASSPREGHYEQYF

J: TRBJ2-1
V: TRBV14
D: -
size: -
DNA: TGTGCCAGCAGCCATTACAGGTCGGATGAGCAGTTCTTC
CDR3: CASSHYRSDEQFF

J: TRBJ2-1
V: TRBV9
D: TRBD2
size: -
DNA: TGTGCCAGCGACCGGACTAGCGGGAGTCCCAGGCCCAATGAGCAGTTCTTC
CDR3: CASDRTSGSPRPNEQFF

J: TRBJ1-6
V: TRBV11-2
D: TRBD1
size: -
DNA: TGTGCCAGCAGTTCAGGGACAGGGGGGACCAATTCACCCCTCCACTTT
CDR3: CASSSGTGGTNSPLHF

J: TRBJ1-2
V: TRBV6-6
D: TRBD1
size: -
DNA: TGTGCCAGCAGTCCCGGGACAGACTATGGCTACACCTTC
CDR3: CASSPGTDYGYTF